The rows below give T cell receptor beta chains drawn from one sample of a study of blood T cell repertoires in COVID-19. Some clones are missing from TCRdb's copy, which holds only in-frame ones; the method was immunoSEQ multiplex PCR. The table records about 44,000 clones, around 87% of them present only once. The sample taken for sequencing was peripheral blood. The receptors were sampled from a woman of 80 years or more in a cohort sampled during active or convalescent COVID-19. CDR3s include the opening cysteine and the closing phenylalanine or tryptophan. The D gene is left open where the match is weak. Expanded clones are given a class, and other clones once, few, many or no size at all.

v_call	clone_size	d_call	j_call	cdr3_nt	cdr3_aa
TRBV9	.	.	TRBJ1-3	TGTGCCAGCAGCGTAGAAACGGGGTCTGGAAACACCATATATTTT	CASSVETGSGNTIYF
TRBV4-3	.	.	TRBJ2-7	TGCGCCAGCAGCCAAGTAGCGCTCGATTACGAGCAGTACTTC	CASSQVALDYEQYF
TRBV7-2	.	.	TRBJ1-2	TGTGCCAGCAGCTTGGGGGGTGGCTACACCTTC	CASSLGGGYTF
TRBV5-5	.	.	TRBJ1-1	TGTGCCAGCAGCTTTTCAGGAGGAGGCACTGAAGCTTTCTTT	CASSFSGGGTEAFF
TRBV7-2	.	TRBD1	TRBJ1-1	TGTGCCAGCAGCTCGAGGACAGGGGAGACTGAAGCTTTCTTT	CASSSRTGETEAFF
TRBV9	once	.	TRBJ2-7	TGTGCCAGCAGCGTAGCTAACGGGGAGCAGTACTTC	CASSVANGEQYF
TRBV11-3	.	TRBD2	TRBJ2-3	TGTGCCAGCAGCTTACCAAACCTAGCGGGGCCGCAGTATTTT	CASSLPNLAGPQYF
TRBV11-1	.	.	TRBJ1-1	TGTGCCAGCAGCTTCGGGGTGGGCACTGAAGCTTTCTTT	CASSFGVGTEAFF
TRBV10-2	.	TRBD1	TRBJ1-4	TGCGCCAGCAGTGAGTCCTATCGACAGGGGTGGCCAAATGAAAAACTGTTTTTT	CASSESYRQGWPNEKLFF
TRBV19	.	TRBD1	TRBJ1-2	TGTGCCAGTAGTCAGAATCTAGGACAGGGGGATGGCTACACCTTC	CASSQNLGQGDGYTF
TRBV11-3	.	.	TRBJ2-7	TGTGCCAGCAGCTCGAAACAGAACTACGAGCAGTACTTC	CASSSKQNYEQYF